The 12 T cell receptor beta chains below were found in one sample sequenced in a study of blood T cell repertoires in COVID-19. The protocol was immunoSEQ multiplex PCR, while the TCRdb copy is restricted to in-frame clones and leaves out a portion. The table records 88,000 or so clones, 85% to 90% of them present only once. The sequencing input was peripheral blood. The receptors here all came from a man aged 55 to 70 with acute or convalescent COVID-19.

The CDR3 DNA is TGTGCCAGCAGCTTAGTGGGACAGGGGGCCTACGAGCAGTACTTC. This gives the protein CASSLVGQGAYEQYF. The chain recombines TRBV7-2 with TRBJ2-7, with TRBD1 matching 11 bases. This CDR3 is built from 15 residues. V lost 1 base and J lost 2; bases outside the gene matches: 1. CDR1 and CDR2 (germline): SGHTA, FQGNSA.

The chain links TRBV21-1 to TRBJ1-1. TRBV21-1 has pseudogene status. The CDR3 totals 15 residues. CDR3 protein: CASSARKRSATEAFF. CDR3 nucleotides: TGTGCCAGCAGCGCCCGGAAGCGGTCGGCCACTGAAGCTTTCTTT.

The CDR3 coding sequence is TGCGCCAGCAGCCCGGTTGGGGGGAACTCACCCCTCCACTTT. This encodes CASSPVGGNSPLHF. This rearrangement joins TRBV5-1 to TRBJ1-6, with D possibly being TRBD1 (5 bases). The CDR3 is 14 residues long. Germline values: CDR1 SGHRS, CDR2 YFSETQ. V shed 4 bases and J shed 10 bases, with 15 bases lying between them.

The chain joins TRBV10-3 to TRBJ1-1; a weak D match, TRBD1 (5 bases). V lost 6 bases and J lost 3, with 17 bases in between. CDR3 length equals 15 residues. Germline CDR1 is ENHRY and CDR2 is SYGVKD. The CDR3 here is CAIRGSPGMDTEAFF. Here the CDR3 DNA reads TGTGCCATCAGGGGCTCGCCAGGGATGGACACTGAAGCTTTCTTT.

The CDR3 nucleotides are TGTGCCATCAAAGAGGGTATTTATGGCTACACCTTC. This gives the protein CAIKEGIYGYTF. This chain uses TRBV28 with TRBJ1-2; D is unresolved. V gave up 10 bases and J gave up 5 bases, with 14 bases separating them. Germline CDR1 is MDHEN and CDR2 is SYDVKM. This CDR3 is built from 12 residues.

This clone was seen a few times. This CDR3 is CASSLDTGRGSPLHF. The CDR3 DNA sequence: TGTGCCAGCAGCCTGGATACTGGCAGGGGTTCACCCCTCCACTTT. The rearrangement uses TRBV7-8 and TRBJ1-6; D possibly corresponds to TRBD1 (6 bases). Germline V gives CDR1 SGHVS, CDR2 FQNEAQ. There are 15 residues in the CDR3. Trimming removed 5 bases from V and 9 bases from J, with 17 bases in between. The variable domain in full, with the rest retrieved from reference TRBV7-8 and TRBJ1-6, is GAGVSQSPRYKVAKRGQDVALRCDPISGHVSLFWYQQALGQGPEFLTYFQNEAQLDKSGLPSDRFFAERPEGSVSTLKIQRTQQEDSAVYLCASSLDTGRGSPLHFGNGTRLTVT.

The chain combines TRBV27 with TRBJ2-3, with 9 nucleotides matching TRBD2. The V and J ends lost 0 bases and 2 bases, in that order; junction bases with no gene match: 6. The CDR3 covers 17 residues. Germline lookup yields CDR1 MNHEY and CDR2 SMNVEV (reference sequence). CDR3 sequence (DNA): TGTGCCAGCAGTTTATCCGCGGGGGGGAGTTTCACAGATACGCAGTATTTT. Translation gives CASSLSAGGSFTDTQYF.

The V call is TRBV15, the J call TRBJ1-3; D not resolved. Germline V lookup: CDR1 LNHNV, CDR2 YYDKDF (reference sequence). The V end was cut by 0 bases, the J end by 0 bases, with 12 bases between. The CDR3 runs 17 residues. The CDR3 is CATSRDLGSSSGNTIYF. The CDR3, as DNA: TGTGCCACCAGCAGAGATTTGGGCAGTAGCTCTGGAAACACCATATATTTT.

The chain couples TRBV9 to TRBJ1-2, with D perhaps TRBD1 (5 bases). CDR3 length equals 14 residues. Germline V gene data show CDR1 as SGDLS and CDR2 as YYNGEE. V shed 3 bases and J shed 7 bases, with 16 bases lying between them. The chain's CDR3 is CASSALLQGSGYTF. CDR3 DNA: TGTGCCAGCAGCGCATTGCTGCAGGGTAGTGGCTACACCTTC.

The V and J genes are TRBV27 and TRBJ2-5; 8 bases are shared with TRBD1. V was pared by 3 bases and J by 4 bases, with 4 bases of the junction left unmatched. Germline V gives CDR1 MNHEY, CDR2 SMNVEV (reference sequence). The CDR3 runs to 14 residues. The CDR3 spells CASSLTGAGETQYF. Written as DNA, the CDR3 is TGTGCCAGCAGTTTGACAGGGGCTGGAGAGACCCAGTACTTC.

V gene TRBV5-1 combines with J gene TRBJ1-1, with a tentative D call TRBD1 (6 bases). This CDR3 has 14 residues. Looked up from germline, CDR1 is SGHRS and CDR2 is YFSETQ. Trimming left V 0 bases short and J 4 bases short, with 10 bases between. The CDR3, as DNA: TGCGCCAGCAGCTTGGTGGGGACATTCACTGAAGCTTTCTTT. It encodes CASSLVGTFTEAFF.

This sequence joins TRBV3-1 (or the pseudogene TRBV3-2) and TRBJ2-1, with D possibly TRBD1 on 6 matching bases. The CDR3 sequence is 17 residues long. V was cut by 0 bases and J by 8 bases, with 20 bases left in between. Per germline, CDR1 LGHDT and CDR2 YNNKEL (reference sequence). DNA of the CDR3: TGTGCCAGCAGCCAAGATCTAACAGGGATGTACTTCGATGAGCAGTTCTTC. Protein product: CASSQDLTGMYFDEQFF.